The clone carrying this TCR beta chain was recorded only once. As processed by the authors: Amplified reference gene primers provided the basis for estimating nucleated cell counts. The repertoire was sequenced with immunoSEQ multiplex PCR; TCRdb's copy has only in-frame clones and lacks some. V and J calls and clone size are those listed in that table; D and trimming were worked out from the DNA. The profile shows 650,000 to 800,000 clones, about 87% of them singletons. CDR1 and CDR2 (germline): MNHEY, SMNVEV (reference sequence). The CDR3 is 15 residues long. Trimming took 6 bases from V and 1 from J; bases not matched to a gene: 4. The data were obtained in a study of blood T cell repertoires in COVID-19. About the study: Sites in the United States, Italy and Spain provided acute and convalescent COVID-19 samples. Sample material is recorded as cDNA or gDNA derived from T cells, B-cell-depleted T cells, or PBMCs.

This rearrangement joins TRBV27 to TRBJ2-3; the match to TRBD1 covers 10 bases. The clonotype was recovered from a woman aged 18-29 years with acute or convalescent COVID-19. The material sequenced was peripheral blood. CDR3 nucleotides: TGTGCCAGCAGACCCGGACAGGGGGGCACAGATACGCAGTATTTT. This codes for CASRPGQGGTDTQYF.